The clone carrying this T cell receptor beta chain turned up a few times. No antigen is known for it. The junction had 3 bases not matched to a gene; V was cut back by 1 base and J by 4 bases. In germline, CDR1 is LGHNA, CDR2 YSLEER. The CDR3 has 16 residues. This sample stems from a study of blood T cells in healthy people across ages. Study-wide results and limits: A conclusive naive versus antigen-experienced comparison was prevented by the unsorted PBMCs. Investigators viewed diversity estimates from one million T cells as underestimates, the study reported. Changes in expanded clonotypes were possibly confounded, as the CMV status of donors was unknown.

Primed by a sample-barcoded 5' primer and a J-beta primer mix, a second PCR proceeded for about 6 to 12 cycles. Every sample gave at least 2.5 million paired-end reads containing CDR3. TCRdb re-called the 5' RACE reads with MiXCR, one entry per CDR3 protein. The table shows 1 million or so distinct CDR3 sequences, with more than 35% occurring only once. The sequenced material came from blood. The gene calls are TRBV4-3 and TRBJ2-1; 11 bases line up with TRBD2. This clonotype originated in a woman aged 55 to 70 in good health. The CDR3 spells CASSQVAGGTYNEQFF. As DNA, the CDR3 is TGCGCCAGCAGCCAAGTAGCGGGAGGGACATACAATGAGCAGTTCTTC.